Presented here are 19 T cell receptor beta chains from one specimen sequenced in a study of T cell changes during pregnancy in multiple sclerosis. The assay was immunoSEQ multiplex PCR, and TCRdb's table has in-frame clones only and misses some. This table has tens of thousands of clones, 80% to 95% appearing once. This specimen was peripheral blood, taken in the first trimester of pregnancy. The receptors were gathered from a female donor with multiple sclerosis, enrolled in a pregnancy study.

The rearrangement joins TRBV6-6 to TRBJ1-1; D unresolved. The CDR3 extends over 11 amino acids. Between the trimmed V and J ends, which lost 8 bases and 0 bases, there was a span of 4 bases. Germline V gene sequence: CDR1 MNHNY, CDR2 SVGAGI (reference sequence). This CDR3 is CASGLNTEAFF. CDR3 coding DNA: TGTGCCAGCGGCCTGAACACTGAAGCTTTCTTT.

The chain links TRBV28 to TRBJ1-5; D is perhaps TRBD1 (6 bases). Trimming removed 10 bases from V and 7 bases from J, with 20 bases in between. CDR3 length: 14 amino acids. Germline assignment: CDR1 MDHEN and CDR2 SYDVKM. The CDR3, as DNA: TGTGCCACCCGGTGGGCAGGGGTCGGGCAGCCCCAGCATTTT. As protein: CATRWAGVGQPQHF.

The rearrangement links TRBV9 to TRBJ2-2; the match to TRBD2 covers 8 bases. The germline CDR1 and CDR2 sequences are SGDLS and YYNGEE. This CDR3 is 16 amino acids long. Germline trimming cut 0 bases from V and 0 bases from J; bases unmatched to any gene: 1. The CDR3 is CASSVAGGPNTGELFF. CDR3 DNA sequence: TGTGCCAGCAGCGTAGCGGGGGGGCCGAACACCGGGGAGCTGTTTTTT.

The V and J genes are TRBV19 and TRBJ2-4, with a possible D match to TRBD2 (5 bases). Deletions cut 5 bases from V and 5 bases from J, with 13 bases between. CDR1 and CDR2 from the germline V gene are LNHDA and SQIVND (reference sequence). This CDR3 contains 14 residues. CDR3 amino acids: CASSFLALENIQYF. CDR3 in DNA: TGTGCCAGTAGTTTTCTAGCCCTAGAAAACATTCAGTACTTC.

The genes are TRBV4-1 and TRBJ2-5; 7 bases fit TRBD2. This CDR3 is 16 amino acids long. V shed 1 base and J 4 bases; nucleotides not matched to a gene: 9. CDR1 is MGHRA, CDR2 YSYEKL, per germline. The CDR3 nucleotides are TGCGCCAGCAGCCAAGCAGTAGCTTCGGGAGGAGAGACCCAGTACTTC. Amino acid sequence: CASSQAVASGGETQYF.

This clone was picked up one time. This chain uses TRBV6-1 with TRBJ2-1; 7 nucleotides line up with TRBD1. From germline, CDR1 is MNHNS and CDR2 SASEGT. V shed 4 bases, J shed 2 bases, and the junction held 5 bases outside the gene matches. CDR3 length: 15 residues. CDR3: CASSGQGNAYNEQFF. CDR3 DNA sequence: TGTGCCAGCAGTGGACAGGGAAACGCCTACAATGAGCAGTTCTTC.

This clone was counted between two and nine times. The rearrangement joins TRBV6-1 to TRBJ1-6, with D possibly matching TRBD1 (6 bases). The V gene's germline CDR1 is MNHNS and CDR2 SASEGT. V lost 6 bases to trimming and J lost 9 bases, with 15 bases between them. CDR3 size: 14 residues. The CDR3 DNA reads TGTGCCAGCAGACCGGACAGTCTACGTTCACCCCTCCACTTT. It is translated as CASRPDSLRSPLHF.

The J gene is TRBJ2-7, the V gene TRBV4-1; a weak D match, TRBD1 (6 bases). The V and J ends lost 1 base and 5 bases respectively, with 18 bases between them. The V gene's germline CDR1 is MGHRA and CDR2 YSYEKL. CDR3 size: 16 residues. CDR3 loop: CASSQVGRGKWDEQYF. CDR3 DNA sequence: TGCGCCAGCAGCCAAGTGGGAAGGGGGAAATGGGACGAGCAGTACTTC.

The chain joins TRBV6-1 to TRBJ1-2; D is perhaps TRBD1 (6 bases). Germline V gene lookup returns CDR1 MNHNS and CDR2 SASEGT. This CDR3 is 15 amino acids long. Trimming removed 1 base at V and 3 bases at J, with 12 bases between. The CDR3 DNA reads TGTGCCAGCAGTGAAGAGTGGGGGCCTTACTATGGCTACACCTTC. This gives the protein CASSEEWGPYYGYTF.

As regards this clone: Other DNA sequences within the sample encode an identical CDR3. V usage is TRBV5-6 and J usage is TRBJ1-2; 7 nucleotides align to TRBD1. The CDR3 is 14 residues long. V shed 3 bases and J 2 bases; nucleotides not matched to a gene: 4. CDR1 is SGHDT, CDR2 YYEEEE, per germline. The DNA of the CDR3 is TGTGCCAGCAGCTCGGGACAGAGCAACTATGGCTACACCTTC. Translation gives CASSSGQSNYGYTF.

The chain joins TRBV7-8 to TRBJ1-6; possibly TRBD1 for D (5 bases). The CDR3 contains 15 residues. V lost 0 bases and J 9 bases, leaving 12 bases between the germline ends. Per germline, CDR1 SGHVS and CDR2 FQNEAQ. The CDR3 loop is CASSLALIRVSPLHF. The CDR3 DNA reads TGTGCCAGCAGCTTAGCGCTAATCAGGGTTTCACCCCTCCACTTT.

The V call is TRBV7-2, the J call TRBJ2-1; 9 nucleotides agree with TRBD2. Trimming took 4 bases from V and 7 from J; bases not matched to a gene: 11. CDR1 and CDR2 from the germline V gene are SGHTA and FQGNSA. The CDR3 runs 16 residues. Written as DNA, the CDR3 is TGTGCCAGCAGCTCCGGAGTCCTAGCGGGGAATAATGAGCAGTTCTTC. It specifies CASSSGVLAGNNEQFF. The whole variable domain, filled in from reference TRBV7-2 and TRBJ2-1, reads GAGVSQSPSNKVTEKGKDVELRCDPISGHTALYWYRQSLGQGLEFLIYFQGNSAPDKSGLPSDRFSAERTGGSVSTLTIQRTQQEDSAVYLCASSSGVLAGNNEQFFGPGTRLTVL.

The gene calls are TRBV7-6 and TRBJ1-2, with 7 bases identical to TRBD1. The CDR3 covers 15 residues. The V and J ends lost 5 bases and 4 bases, in that order; junction bases with no gene match: 10. The germline V gene has CDR1 SGHVS and CDR2 FNYEAQ. CDR3 sequence (DNA): TGTGCCAGCAGCCCGGACAGGCTGACTTTCTATGGCTACACCTTC. As protein: CASSPDRLTFYGYTF.

CDR3 region: CASSLDARVNTEAFF. The CDR3 nucleotides are TGTGCCAGCAGCTTAGACGCCAGGGTGAACACTGAAGCTTTCTTT. The chain is built from TRBV13 and TRBJ1-1; D is perhaps TRBD1 (5 bases). V shed 1 base and J shed 0 bases, with 9 bases lying between them. The germline CDR1 and CDR2 sequences are PRHDT and FYEKMQ (reference sequence). The CDR3 loop spans 15 amino acids.

The rearrangement joins TRBV5-1 to TRBJ1-3, with D maybe TRBD1 (5 bases). This CDR3 spans 15 amino acids. Germline V CDR1 and CDR2: SGHRS, YFSETQ. The V end was cut by 0 bases, the J end by 6 bases, with 13 bases between. The CDR3 DNA reads as TGCGCCAGCAGCTTGGATCCCGGGACTATAAACACCATATATTTT. It is translated as CASSLDPGTINTIYF. The full variable domain, in which reference TRBV5-1 and TRBJ1-3 provide the parts outside the CDR3, is KAGVTQTPRYLIKTRGQQVTLSCSPISGHRSVSWYQQTPGQGLQFLFEYFSETQRNKGNFPGRFSGRQFSNSRSEMNVSTLELGDSALYLCASSLDPGTINTIYFGEGSWLTVV.

This chain joins TRBV15 and TRBJ2-2; weak D call: TRBD1 (6 bases). Trimming removed 11 bases from V and 6 bases from J, with 13 bases in between. CDR3 length equals 12 residues. In germline, CDR1 is LNHNV, CDR2 YYDKDF (reference sequence). The chain's CDR3 is CASGSGAGELFF. The CDR3 nucleotides read TGTGCCTCGGGCTCAGGGGCCGGGGAGCTGTTTTTT.

The chain recombines TRBV25-1 with TRBJ1-1; D gene ambiguous. The CDR3 sequence is 13 residues long. V was pared by 0 bases and J by 3 bases, with 5 bases between. Germline V CDR1 and CDR2: MGHDK, SYGVNS. CDR3 residues: CASSEYTDTEAFF. The CDR3 DNA is TGTGCCAGCAGTGAATATACGGACACTGAAGCTTTCTTT.

The chain is built from TRBV19 and TRBJ2-7; D is possibly TRBD1 (6 bases). This CDR3 has 15 amino acids. The ends were cut back, 5 bases at V and 2 bases at J, with 16 bases in the middle. Per the germline V gene, CDR1 is LNHDA and CDR2 is SQIVND (reference sequence). The CDR3 DNA follows: TGTGCCAGTAGTCGGTCGGACAGTCCGACCTACGAGCAGTACTTC. Translation gives CASSRSDSPTYEQYF.

The gene calls are TRBV5-1 and TRBJ2-1; D is perhaps TRBD2 (5 bases). This CDR3 contains 14 residues. The germline CDR1 and CDR2 sequences are SGHRS and YFSETQ. The V and J ends lost 7 bases and 0 bases respectively, with 11 bases between them. Written as DNA, the CDR3 is TGCGCCAGCGGGGAGCCTAACTCCTACAATGAGCAGTTCTTC. Translation: CASGEPNSYNEQFF.